What follows is one T cell receptor beta chain and its context. The data belong to a study of blood T cell repertoires in COVID-19. Repertoires were generated with immunoSEQ multiplex PCR, while TCRdb's copy carries only in-frame clones and drops some. Of under 500,000 clones listed, about 89% are singletons. Germline V CDR1 and CDR2: SGHDT, YYEEEE. This CDR3 has 17 residues. Trimming pared 0 bases from V and 0 bases from J, leaving 15 bases between. The chain links TRBV5-6 to TRBJ1-1, with D perhaps matching TRBD1 (5 bases). The source material was peripheral blood. The TCR was taken from a woman aged 25 to 39 with acute or convalescent COVID-19. CDR3 residues: CASSLELTGTMNTEAFF. The CDR3 nucleotides read TGTGCCAGCAGCTTGGAGCTAACAGGAACTATGAACACTGAAGCTTTCTTT.